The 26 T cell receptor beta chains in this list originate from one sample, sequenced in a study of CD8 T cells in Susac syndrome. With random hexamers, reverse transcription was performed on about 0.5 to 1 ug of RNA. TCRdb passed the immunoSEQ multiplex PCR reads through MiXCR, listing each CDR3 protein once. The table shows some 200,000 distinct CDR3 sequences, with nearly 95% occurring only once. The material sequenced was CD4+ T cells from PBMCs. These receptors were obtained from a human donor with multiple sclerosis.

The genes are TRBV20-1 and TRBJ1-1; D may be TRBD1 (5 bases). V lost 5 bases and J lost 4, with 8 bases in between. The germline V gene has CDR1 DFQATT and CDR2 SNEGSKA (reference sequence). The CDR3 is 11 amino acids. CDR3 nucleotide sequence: TGCAGTGCTTGGGACCGCACTGAAGCTTTCTTT. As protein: CSAWDRTEAFF.

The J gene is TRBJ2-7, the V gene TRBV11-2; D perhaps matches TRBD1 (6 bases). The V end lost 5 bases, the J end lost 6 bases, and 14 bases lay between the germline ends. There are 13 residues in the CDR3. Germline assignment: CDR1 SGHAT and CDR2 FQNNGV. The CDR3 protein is CASSRTGTIEQYF. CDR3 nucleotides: TGTGCCAGCAGCCGTACCGGGACAATCGAGCAGTACTTC. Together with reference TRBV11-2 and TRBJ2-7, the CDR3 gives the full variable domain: EAGVAQSPRYKIIEKRQSVAFWCNPISGHATLYWYQQILGQGPKLLIQFQNNGVVDDSQLPKDRFSAERLKGVDSTLKIQPAKLEDSAVYLCASSRTGTIEQYFGPGTRLTVT.

Here the CDR3 reads CSARGSGTETQYF. CDR3 DNA: TGCAGTGCTAGAGGTAGCGGGACGGAGACCCAGTACTTC. This sequence joins TRBV20-1 and TRBJ2-5; 8 nucleotides align to TRBD2. Germline V gene data show CDR1 as DFQATT and CDR2 as SNEGSKA (reference sequence). V gave up 1 base and J gave up 5 bases; unmatched junction bases: 3. The CDR3 is made up of 13 amino acids.

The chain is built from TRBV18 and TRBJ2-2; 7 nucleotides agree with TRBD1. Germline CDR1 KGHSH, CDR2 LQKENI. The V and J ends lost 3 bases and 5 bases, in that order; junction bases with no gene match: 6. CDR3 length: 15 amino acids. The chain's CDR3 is CASSPLKTGTGELFF. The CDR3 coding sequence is TGTGCCAGCTCACCCCTCAAGACAGGGACCGGGGAGCTGTTTTTT.

The chain's CDR3 is CASSFMKAGPGETQYF. CDR3 nucleotide sequence: TGTGCCAGCAGCTTTATGAAGGCCGGTCCGGGAGAGACCCAGTACTTC. The V call is TRBV11-2, the J call TRBJ2-5; D is undetermined. The germline V gene encodes CDR1 SGHAT and CDR2 FQNNGV. Trimming removed 3 bases from V and 4 bases from J, with 18 bases in between. This CDR3 is built from 16 residues.

CDR3 in amino acids: CASTSGGTGELFF. The CDR3 coding sequence is TGTGCCAGCACCTCGGGGGGCACCGGGGAGCTGTTTTTT. The J gene is TRBJ2-2, the V gene TRBV12-3 or TRBV12-4, with 7 bases lining up with TRBD2. The CDR3 extends over 13 amino acids. The J segment lost 4 bases and the V segment lost 7 bases, leaving 3 bases of the junction unmatched.

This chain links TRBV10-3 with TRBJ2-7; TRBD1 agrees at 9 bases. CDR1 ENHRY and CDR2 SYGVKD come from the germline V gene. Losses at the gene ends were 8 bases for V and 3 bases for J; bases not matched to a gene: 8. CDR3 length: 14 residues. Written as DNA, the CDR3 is TGTGCCATCGGGGGACAGGGATGGTTCTACGAGCAGTACTTC. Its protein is CAIGGQGWFYEQYF.

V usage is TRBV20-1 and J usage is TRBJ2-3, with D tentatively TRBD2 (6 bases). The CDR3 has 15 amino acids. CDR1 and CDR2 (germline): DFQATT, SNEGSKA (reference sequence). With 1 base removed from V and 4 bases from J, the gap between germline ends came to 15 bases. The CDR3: CSARVHGSHPDTQYF. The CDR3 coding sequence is TGCAGTGCTAGAGTTCACGGGAGCCACCCAGATACGCAGTATTTT.

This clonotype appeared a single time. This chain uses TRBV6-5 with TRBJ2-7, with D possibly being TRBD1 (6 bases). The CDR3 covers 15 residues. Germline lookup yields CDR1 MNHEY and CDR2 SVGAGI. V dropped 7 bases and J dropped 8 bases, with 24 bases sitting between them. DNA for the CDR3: TGTGCCAGCAAACCGCCAGGGCAGGCAAGGGGGAAGCAGTACTTC. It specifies CASKPPGQARGKQYF.

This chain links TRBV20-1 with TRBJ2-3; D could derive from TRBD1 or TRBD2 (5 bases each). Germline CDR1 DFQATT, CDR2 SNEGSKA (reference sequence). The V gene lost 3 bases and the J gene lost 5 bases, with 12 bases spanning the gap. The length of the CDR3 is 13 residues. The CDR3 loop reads CSASPGGVDTQYF. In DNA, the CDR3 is TGCAGTGCTAGCCCTGGGGGTGTAGATACGCAGTATTTT.

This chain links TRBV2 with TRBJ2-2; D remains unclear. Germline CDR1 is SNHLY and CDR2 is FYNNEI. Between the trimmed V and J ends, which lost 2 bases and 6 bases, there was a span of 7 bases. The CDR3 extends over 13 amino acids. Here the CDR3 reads CASSEITAGELFF. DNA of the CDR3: TGTGCCAGCAGTGAAATCACAGCCGGGGAGCTGTTTTTT.

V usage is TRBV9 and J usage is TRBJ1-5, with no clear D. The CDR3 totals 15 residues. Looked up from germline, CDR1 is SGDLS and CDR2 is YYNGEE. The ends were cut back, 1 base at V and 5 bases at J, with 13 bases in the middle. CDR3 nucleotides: TGTGCCAGCAGCGTATCCGCGAACCCGGATCAGCCCCAGCATTTT. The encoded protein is CASSVSANPDQPQHF.

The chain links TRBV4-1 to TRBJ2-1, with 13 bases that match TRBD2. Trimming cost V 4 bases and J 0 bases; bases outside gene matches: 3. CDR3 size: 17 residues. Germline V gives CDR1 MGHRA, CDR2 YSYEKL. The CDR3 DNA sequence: TGCGCCAGCAGCCGCGGACTAGCGGGAGACTCCTACAATGAGCAGTTCTTC. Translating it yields CASSRGLAGDSYNEQFF.

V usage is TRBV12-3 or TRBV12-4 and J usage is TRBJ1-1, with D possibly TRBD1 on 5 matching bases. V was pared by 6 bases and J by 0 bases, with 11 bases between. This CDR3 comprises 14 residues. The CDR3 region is CASRVQEMNTEAFF. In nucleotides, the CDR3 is TGTGCCAGCAGAGTACAGGAGATGAACACTGAAGCTTTCTTT.

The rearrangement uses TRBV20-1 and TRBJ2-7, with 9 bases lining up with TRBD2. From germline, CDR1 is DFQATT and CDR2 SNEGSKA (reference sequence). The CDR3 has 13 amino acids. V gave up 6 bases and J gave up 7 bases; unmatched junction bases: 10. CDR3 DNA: TGCAGTGCCCCCCTAGCGGGACTAGAAGAGCAGTACTTC. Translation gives CSAPLAGLEEQYF.

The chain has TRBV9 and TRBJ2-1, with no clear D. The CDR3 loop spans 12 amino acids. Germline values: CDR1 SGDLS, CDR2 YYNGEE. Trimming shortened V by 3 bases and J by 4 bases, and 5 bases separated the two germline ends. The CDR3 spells CASSGMYNEQFF. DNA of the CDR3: TGTGCCAGCAGCGGGATGTACAATGAGCAGTTCTTC.

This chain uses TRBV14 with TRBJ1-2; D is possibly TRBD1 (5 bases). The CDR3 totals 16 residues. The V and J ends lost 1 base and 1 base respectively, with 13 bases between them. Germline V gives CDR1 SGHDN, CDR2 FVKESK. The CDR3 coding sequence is TGTGCCAGCAGCCAAGGGGTTGGGGCCGATAACTATGGCTACACCTTC. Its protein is CASSQGVGADNYGYTF.

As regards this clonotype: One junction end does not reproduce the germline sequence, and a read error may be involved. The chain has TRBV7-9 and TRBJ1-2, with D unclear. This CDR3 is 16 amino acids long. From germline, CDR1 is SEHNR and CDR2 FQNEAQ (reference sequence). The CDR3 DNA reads TGTGCCAGCAGCTTAGTTTCCACCCGGAGGGCCTACAGAGCGCTCTTC. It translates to CASSLVSTRRAYRALF.

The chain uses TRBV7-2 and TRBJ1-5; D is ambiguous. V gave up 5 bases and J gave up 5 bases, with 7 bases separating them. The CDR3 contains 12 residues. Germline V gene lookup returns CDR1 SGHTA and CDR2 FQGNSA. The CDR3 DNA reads TGTGCCAGCAGCCGGTCTGATCAGCCCCAGCATTTT. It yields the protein CASSRSDQPQHF.

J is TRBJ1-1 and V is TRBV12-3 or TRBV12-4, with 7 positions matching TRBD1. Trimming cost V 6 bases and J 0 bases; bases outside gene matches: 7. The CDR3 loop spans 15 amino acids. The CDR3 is CASRGQSNMNTEAFF. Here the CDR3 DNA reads TGTGCCAGCAGGGGACAGTCTAACATGAACACTGAAGCTTTCTTT.

The CDR3 DNA follows: TGCAGTGCTAGAGAAGGGGGACTAGCGGGAGAGGAGCAGTACTTC. Encoded protein: CSAREGGLAGEEQYF. V is TRBV20-1 and J is TRBJ2-7; TRBD2 matches 14 bases. From germline, CDR1 is DFQATT and CDR2 SNEGSKA (reference sequence). Losses at the gene ends were 0 bases for V and 7 bases for J; bases not matched to a gene: 5. This CDR3 contains 15 residues.

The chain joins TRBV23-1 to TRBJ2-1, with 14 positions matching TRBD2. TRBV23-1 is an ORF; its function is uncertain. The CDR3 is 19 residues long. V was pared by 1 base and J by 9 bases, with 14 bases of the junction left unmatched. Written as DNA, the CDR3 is TGCGCCAGCAGTCAATTTGGGACTAGCGGGAGTAACGGGCCTTGTGAGCAGTTCTTC. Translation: CASSQFGTSGSNGPCEQFF.

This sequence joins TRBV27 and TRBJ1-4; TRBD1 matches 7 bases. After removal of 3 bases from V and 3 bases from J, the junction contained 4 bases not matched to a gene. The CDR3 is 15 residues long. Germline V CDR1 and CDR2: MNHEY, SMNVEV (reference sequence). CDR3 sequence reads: CASSFGGQPNEKLFF. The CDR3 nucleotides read TGTGCCAGCAGTTTTGGGGGACAGCCTAATGAAAAACTGTTTTTT.

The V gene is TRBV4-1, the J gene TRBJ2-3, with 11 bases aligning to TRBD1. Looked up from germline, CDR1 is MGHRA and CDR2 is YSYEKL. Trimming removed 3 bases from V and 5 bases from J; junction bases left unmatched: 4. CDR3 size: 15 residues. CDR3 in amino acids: CASSQRTGGVDTQYF. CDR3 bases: TGCGCCAGCAGCCAGAGGACAGGGGGCGTAGATACGCAGTATTTT.

As DNA, the CDR3 is TGTGCCAGCAGCCGCCGGAGGGCTAGCGGGGGTCGGATAGATACGCAGTATTTT. Its protein product is CASSRRRASGGRIDTQYF. The V and J genes are TRBV14 and TRBJ2-3; 10 positions agree with TRBD2. The junction had 15 bases not matched to a gene; V was cut back by 4 bases and J by 5 bases. The CDR3 has 18 residues. Germline CDR1 is SGHDN and CDR2 is FVKESK.

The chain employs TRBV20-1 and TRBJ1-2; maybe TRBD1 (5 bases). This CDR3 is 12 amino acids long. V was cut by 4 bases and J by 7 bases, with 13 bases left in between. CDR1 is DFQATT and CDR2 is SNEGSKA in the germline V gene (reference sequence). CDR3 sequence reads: CSATPYGGGYTF. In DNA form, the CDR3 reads TGCAGTGCTACACCCTACGGGGGTGGCTACACCTTC.